This TCR beta chain was profiled in a study of T cell responses to AZD1222 COVID-19 vaccine. Assay: immunoSEQ multiplex PCR; the TCRdb copy retains only in-frame clones and omits some. The sample records about 150,000 clones, roughly four fifths being singletons. General study findings and limits: Just five or six AZD1222 recipients were seropositive at baseline.

About this clone: Its matching antigen is unknown.

Germline CDR1 reads LGHDT; CDR2 reads YNNKEL (reference sequence). The V end was cut by 2 bases, the J end by 5 bases, with 15 bases between. This CDR3 spans 16 amino acids. The V and J genes are TRBV3-1 (or the pseudogene TRBV3-2) and TRBJ2-2; D is uncertain. Here the sequenced sample was peripheral blood, taken on day 0 of MenACWY control vaccination. The source is an adult in good health. In nucleotides, the CDR3 is TGTGCCAGCAGCCAAAATAGCTTTCTATTAACCGGGGAGCTGTTTTTT. It is translated as CASSQNSFLLTGELFF.